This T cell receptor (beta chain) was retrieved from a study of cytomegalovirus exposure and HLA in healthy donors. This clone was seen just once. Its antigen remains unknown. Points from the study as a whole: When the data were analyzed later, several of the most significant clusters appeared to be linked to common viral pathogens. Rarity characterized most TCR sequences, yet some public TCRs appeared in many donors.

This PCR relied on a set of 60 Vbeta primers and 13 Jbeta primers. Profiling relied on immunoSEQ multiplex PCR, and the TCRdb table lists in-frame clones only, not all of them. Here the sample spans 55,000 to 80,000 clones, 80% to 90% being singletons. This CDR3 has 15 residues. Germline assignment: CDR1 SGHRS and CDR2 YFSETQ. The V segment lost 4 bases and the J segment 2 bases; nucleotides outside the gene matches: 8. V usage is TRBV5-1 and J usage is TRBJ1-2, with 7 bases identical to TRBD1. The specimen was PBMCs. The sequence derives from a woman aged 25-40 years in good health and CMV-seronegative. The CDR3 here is CASSAGQPGNYGYTF. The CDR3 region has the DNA TGCGCCAGCAGCGCGGGACAGCCGGGCAACTATGGCTACACCTTC. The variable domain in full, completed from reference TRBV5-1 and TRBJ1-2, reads KAGVTQTPRYLIKTRGQQVTLSCSPISGHRSVSWYQQTPGQGLQFLFEYFSETQRNKGNFPGRFSGRQFSNSRSEMNVSTLELGDSALYLCASSAGQPGNYGYTFGSGTRLTVV.